This TCR beta chain was captured in a study of cytotoxic CD8 clonotypes in ibrutinib-treated CLL. Study results and caveats: Whereas clonality rose at ibrutinib response, it declined toward baseline at progression.

Remarks on this clone: The antigen is not known.

The table came from immunoSEQ multiplex PCR; TCRdb's copy has only in-frame clones and leaves some out. The sample records under 150,000 clones, 84% being singletons. The sample consisted of PBMCs, taken after 24 months of ibrutinib treatment. This clonotype was sampled from a human donor with chronic lymphocytic leukemia.

CDR3 nucleotide sequence: TGTGCCAGCAGCGGAGGACAGAACCTCAATGAAAAACTGTTTTTT. This encodes CASSGGQNLNEKLFF. The genes are TRBV9 and TRBJ1-4; possible D gene TRBD1, 6 bases. V lost 3 bases and J lost 5, with 14 bases in between. The CDR3 covers 15 residues. The germline CDR1 and CDR2 sequences are SGDLS and YYNGEE.